These 23 T cell receptor beta chains came from one sample sequenced in a study of cytomegalovirus exposure and HLA in healthy donors. PCR involved 60 Vbeta and 13 Jbeta primers. Profiled with immunoSEQ multiplex PCR; TCRdb holds only in-frame clones, not every one. Of about 190,000 clones listed, over 70% are singletons. Sequencing used PBMCs. These receptors came from a woman between 18 and 30 years old in good health and CMV-seronegative.

The chain couples TRBV15 to TRBJ1-2; 8 bases agree with TRBD1. Germline V gene lookup returns CDR1 LNHNV and CDR2 YYDKDF (reference sequence). The V segment lost 0 bases and the J segment 6 bases; nucleotides outside the gene matches: 6. CDR3 length: 15 residues. CDR3 region: CATSRELATGDGYTF. The DNA for the CDR3 is TGTGCCACCAGCAGAGAACTAGCGACAGGGGATGGCTACACCTTC.

The table lists this clone with a few counts. The gene calls are TRBV28 and TRBJ2-7, with 7 bases matching TRBD1. V was clipped by 3 bases and J by 2 bases; unmatched bases: 4. The length of the CDR3 is 14 residues. Looked up from germline, CDR1 is MDHEN and CDR2 is SYDVKM. The CDR3 DNA reads TGTGCCAGCAGTTTGGGTCAGGGGGCCTACGAGCAGTACTTC. Its protein is CASSLGQGAYEQYF.

The J gene is TRBJ2-5, the V gene TRBV27; D is ambiguous. Germline-derived CDR1 and CDR2 are MNHEY and SMNVEV (reference sequence). V shed 8 bases and J shed 5 bases, with 9 bases lying between them. The CDR3 runs to 11 residues. CDR3 residues: CASLSGETQYF. Written as DNA, the CDR3 is TGTGCCAGCCTCTCTGGCGAGACCCAGTACTTC.

This rearrangement joins TRBV2 to TRBJ2-1; a weak D match, TRBD2 (7 bases). The V gene lost 7 bases and the J gene lost 6 bases, with 19 bases spanning the gap. CDR3 length equals 15 residues. Germline V lookup: CDR1 SNHLY, CDR2 FYNNEI. In nucleotides, the CDR3 is TGTGCCAGCACTAGGGGGGGGCTAGCAGGCAATGAGCAGTTCTTC. It specifies CASTRGGLAGNEQFF.

The chain couples TRBV28 to TRBJ2-5, with 7 bases aligning to TRBD1. The end of the DNA is better explained by TRBJ2-7, so the J call may be wrong. Germline V gene lookup returns CDR1 MDHEN and CDR2 SYDVKM. The CDR3 consists of 17 residues. The CDR3 nucleotides are TGTGCCAGCAGTTTTCCTGAGTTACGACAGGGTAGGTACGAGCAGTACTTC. Translating it yields CASSFPELRQGRYEQYF.

The table lists this clone with a few counts. The chain couples TRBV11-3 to TRBJ1-4; D unclear. Germline loops: CDR1 SGHNT, CDR2 YENEEA. The CDR3 consists of 16 residues. The germline V and J ends were trimmed by 1 base and 3 bases, with 12 bases remaining between them. CDR3 nucleotide sequence: TGTGCCAGCAGCTTAGTCCGAGGATCTTCTAATGAAAAACTGTTTTTT. Its translation is CASSLVRGSSNEKLFF.

The chain joins TRBV6-5 to TRBJ1-5; the D gene is possibly TRBD1 (5 bases). V shed 5 bases and J shed 3 bases, with 11 bases lying between them. The CDR3 extends over 14 amino acids. CDR1 is MNHEY, CDR2 SVGAGI, per germline. This CDR3 is CASSAAGSNQPQHF. As DNA, the CDR3 is TGTGCCAGCAGTGCAGCAGGGTCCAATCAGCCCCAGCATTTT.

This chain joins TRBV28 and TRBJ1-4, with a weak D call TRBD1 (5 bases). V lost 3 bases to trimming and J lost 8 bases, with 13 bases between them. Germline assignment: CDR1 MDHEN and CDR2 SYDVKM. The CDR3 sequence is 14 residues long. The CDR3 sequence: CASSFGGVGEKLFF. In DNA, the CDR3 is TGTGCCAGCAGTTTTGGAGGGGTCGGGGAAAAACTGTTTTTT.

The V and J genes are TRBV5-1 and TRBJ2-2, with a possible D match to TRBD1 (6 bases). The V and J ends lost 3 bases and 1 base respectively, with 7 bases between them. This CDR3 contains 14 residues. Germline V gene data show CDR1 as SGHRS and CDR2 as YFSETQ. The CDR3 region is CASSWGQNTGELFF. CDR3 sequence (DNA): TGCGCCAGCAGCTGGGGACAGAACACCGGGGAGCTGTTTTTT.

The gene calls are TRBV5-4 and TRBJ1-2; weak D call: TRBD1 (6 bases). CDR3 length equals 13 residues. The germline V and J ends were trimmed by 7 bases and 4 bases, with 14 bases remaining between them. Looked up from germline, CDR1 is SGHNT and CDR2 is YYREEE (reference sequence). CDR3 in amino acids: CASFQTGGYGYTF. CDR3 DNA: TGTGCCAGCTTCCAGACAGGCGGCTATGGCTACACCTTC. Drawing the rest from reference TRBV5-4 and TRBJ1-2, the complete variable domain is ETGVTQSPTHLIKTRGQQVTLRCSSQSGHNTVSWYQQALGQGPQFIFQYYREEENGRGNFPPRFSGLQFPNYSSELNVNALELDDSALYLCASFQTGGYGYTFGSGTRLTVV.

This rearrangement joins TRBV6-1 to TRBJ2-1; 9 bases are shared with TRBD1. This CDR3 region has 15 residues. The trim removed 9 bases at V and 8 bases at J, leaving 14 bases unmatched. The V gene's germline CDR1 is MNHNS and CDR2 SASEGT. The CDR3 DNA reads TGTGCCAGTAGGGGGCGGGACAGGGATGCGTATGAGCAGTTCTTC. Amino acids: CASRGRDRDAYEQFF.

This rearrangement joins TRBV19 to TRBJ2-7; weak D call: TRBD1 (5 bases). The V end was cut by 6 bases, the J end by 3 bases, with 9 bases between. This CDR3 region has 12 residues. Germline lookup yields CDR1 LNHDA and CDR2 SQIVND (reference sequence). The CDR3 DNA reads as TGTGCCAGTAGGCAGGGCAGCTACGAGCAGTACTTC. It yields the protein CASRQGSYEQYF.

The V call is TRBV5-1, the J call TRBJ1-2; maybe TRBD1 (6 bases). V was cut by 0 bases and J by 2 bases, with 14 bases left in between. Germline CDR1 reads SGHRS; CDR2 reads YFSETQ. This CDR3 has 16 amino acids. The CDR3 DNA reads TGCGCCAGCAGCTTGGGGGACGTAAGGGGGAACTATGGCTACACCTTC. This gives the protein CASSLGDVRGNYGYTF.

The V and J genes are TRBV25-1 and TRBJ1-1; 7 bases agree with TRBD1. After removal of 1 base from V and 1 base from J, the junction contained 3 bases not matched to a gene. Germline CDR1 is MGHDK and CDR2 is SYGVNS. The CDR3 is 15 residues long. The CDR3 reads CASSESTGWNTEAFF. CDR3 sequence (DNA): TGTGCCAGCAGTGAATCGACAGGGTGGAACACTGAAGCTTTCTTT.

Regarding this clone: Other DNA sequences in this specimen translate into the identical CDR3. The chain has TRBV5-1 and TRBJ2-5, with TRBD1 matching 9 bases. The germline V gene encodes CDR1 SGHRS and CDR2 YFSETQ. The CDR3 sequence is 14 residues long. V shed 4 bases, J shed 5 bases, and the junction held 6 bases outside the gene matches. Here the CDR3 reads CASSLTGGRETQYF. The CDR3 DNA follows: TGCGCCAGCAGCCTTACAGGGGGCAGGGAGACCCAGTACTTC.

The gene calls are TRBV11-2 and TRBJ1-2; 9 bases line up with TRBD1. This CDR3 contains 14 residues. The V gene end was trimmed by 7 bases and the J gene end by 4 bases; junction bases not matched to a gene: 7. The germline CDR1 and CDR2 sequences are SGHAT and FQNNGV. The CDR3 sequence: CASIKDRGPYGYTF. CDR3 bases: TGTGCCAGCATCAAGGACAGGGGTCCCTATGGCTACACCTTC.

The chain couples TRBV25-1 to TRBJ1-6; D gene uncertain. CDR3 length: 17 residues. The germline V and J ends were trimmed by 1 base and 9 bases, with 19 bases remaining between them. Germline-derived CDR1 and CDR2 are MGHDK and SYGVNS. The CDR3 region is CASSEFKGGRVGSPLHF. CDR3 in DNA: TGTGCCAGCAGTGAATTTAAAGGTGGGCGTGTCGGTTCACCCCTCCACTTT.

The chain links TRBV4-2 to TRBJ2-2; 7 nucleotides line up with TRBD2. With V trimmed by 0 bases and J by 3 bases, 7 bases remained unmatched. This CDR3 contains 17 residues. Germline V lookup: CDR1 LGHNA, CDR2 YNFKEQ. This CDR3 reads CASSQDLGLADTGELFF. In DNA form, the CDR3 reads TGTGCCAGCAGCCAAGATCTAGGGCTAGCGGACACCGGGGAGCTGTTTTTT.

The CDR3 reads CASSDPGPPYEQYF. CDR3 DNA sequence: TGCGCCAGCAGTGATCCGGGTCCCCCCTACGAGCAGTACTTC. The chain carries TRBV10-1 and TRBJ2-7; D is undetermined. Trimming pared 3 bases from V and 2 bases from J, leaving 11 bases between. Germline CDR1 reads WNHNN; CDR2 reads SYGVQD (reference sequence). CDR3 length: 14 residues.

This chain connects TRBV15 to TRBJ1-2; maybe TRBD1 (5 bases). The CDR3 spans 15 residues. Trimming shortened V by 0 bases and J by 9 bases, and 17 bases separated the two germline ends. Germline V gene sequence: CDR1 LNHNV, CDR2 YYDKDF (reference sequence). For the CDR3, the DNA is TGTGCCACCAGCAGAGAGGTCGGCAGGGTATTAAGCTACACCTTC. Translation gives CATSREVGRVLSYTF.

V and J are TRBV28 and TRBJ1-2; unclear D gene. Germline V gives CDR1 MDHEN, CDR2 SYDVKM. The V and J ends lost 4 bases and 4 bases respectively, with 13 bases between them. This CDR3 is 14 amino acids long. The CDR3 loop reads CASSSPSSTYGYTF. The CDR3 region has the DNA TGTGCCAGCAGTTCCCCGAGTTCCACCTATGGCTACACCTTC.

This rearrangement joins TRBV28 to TRBJ1-2; D is ambiguous. There are 12 residues in the CDR3. V was pared by 3 bases and J by 3 bases, with 5 bases between. Germline V CDR1 and CDR2: MDHEN, SYDVKM. The CDR3 nucleotides read TGTGCCAGCAGTTTGAGGGACTATGGCTACACCTTC. This encodes CASSLRDYGYTF.

V usage is TRBV4-1 and J usage is TRBJ2-6; TRBD1 might be the D (7 bases). The germline V and J ends were trimmed by 4 bases and 1 base, with 17 bases remaining between them. CDR1 and CDR2 (germline): MGHRA, YSYEKL. This CDR3 has 18 amino acids. In DNA, the CDR3 is TGCGCCAGCAGCCGGTGGATCCAGGGGGGATCTGGGGCCAACGTCCTGACTTTC. Amino acid sequence: CASSRWIQGGSGANVLTF.